The rows below give T cell receptor beta chains drawn from one sample of a study of blood T cell repertoires in COVID-19. Profiling relied on immunoSEQ multiplex PCR, and the TCRdb table lists in-frame clones only, not all of them. The sample yields over 250,000 clones, around 84% seen once. Sequencing was done on a sample of peripheral blood. Receptors originate from a human donor with COVID-19, enrolled during active disease. The donor label of this sample is uncertain. The CDR3 runs from the conserved cysteine through the conserved F or W. Fields, in order: CDR3 length, clone size, V gene, J gene, D gene, CDR3 DNA, CDR3 protein. D genes are given only for firm matches. Where a row states a size, it is once, few, many or the class of an expanded clone; other rows omit it.

>16|NA|TRBV11-2|TRBJ2-3|TRBD2
TGTGCCAGCAGCTCCCGACTAGCGGGAGGGACGGGTACGCAGTATTTT
CASSSRLAGGTGTQYF
>15|NA|TRBV28|TRBJ1-3|NA
TGTGCCAGCAGCGCCAGGGGCTCCTCTGGAAACACCATATATTTT
CASSARGSSGNTIYF
>11|NA|TRBV20-1|TRBJ2-7|NA
TGCAGTGCGTATCAGGGGACCGAGCAGTACTTC
CSAYQGTEQYF
>15|NA|TRBV30|TRBJ1-3|NA
TGTGCCTGGAGGGGACTCAGCACACCGGGGAACACCATATATTTT
CAWRGLSTPGNTIYF
>16|NA|TRBV3-1/TRBV3-2|TRBJ1-2|TRBD1
TGTGCCAGCAGCCGCCTGACAGGGGGCAATAACTATGGCTACACCTTC
CASSRLTGGNNYGYTF
>13|NA|TRBV30|TRBJ1-5|NA
TGTGCCTGGGGGACAATTACCAATCAGCCCCAGCATTTT
CAWGTITNQPQHF
>15|NA|TRBV7-2|TRBJ2-4|TRBD2
TGTGCCAGCAGCCCCAGGACTAGCGGGTTTGGCATTCAGTACTTC
CASSPRTSGFGIQYF
>11|once|TRBV27|TRBJ2-5|NA
TGTGCCAGCAGTGGCGGGGAGACCCAGTACTTC
CASSGGETQYF
>15|NA|TRBV28|TRBJ1-2|TRBD1
TGTGCCAGCAGTCCTGGGGACAGGGGTTTCGGTGGCTACACCTTC
CASSPGDRGFGGYTF
>13|once|TRBV18|TRBJ1-1|NA
TGTGCCAGCTCACCCCAACGGGACACTGAAGCTTTCTTT
CASSPQRDTEAFF
>16|NA|TRBV3-1/TRBV3-2|TRBJ2-7|TRBD2
TGTGCCAGCAGCCAAAGGGGACTAGCGGGAGACTACGAGCAGTACTTC
CASSQRGLAGDYEQYF
>15|NA|TRBV18|TRBJ2-3|TRBD1
TGTGCCAGCTCCACCCTGACAGGGAATACAGATACGCAGTATTTT
CASSTLTGNTDTQYF
>15|few|TRBV19|TRBJ1-2|TRBD1
TGTGCCAGTAGTATCGACCGGACAGGGATTGGTGGCTACACCTTC
CASSIDRTGIGGYTF
>17|NA|TRBV5-1|TRBJ2-1|TRBD2
TGCGCCAGCAGCCAAAGGACTAGCGGGAGGGCCAGGAATGAGCAGTTCTTC
CASSQRTSGRARNEQFF
>16|NA|TRBV15|TRBJ1-2|NA
TGTGCCACCAGCAGCTTACGGGTCCCGCGGAACTATGGCTACACCTTC
CATSSLRVPRNYGYTF
>15|NA|TRBV9|TRBJ2-1|NA
TGTGCCAGCAGCCCAGAGAGGCTAGCAGGCAATGAGCAGTTCTTC
CASSPERLAGNEQFF
>15|NA|TRBV7-9|TRBJ2-7|TRBD1
TGTGCCAGCGAGCCCGGACAGGCCTTTTCCTACGAGCAGTACTTC
CASEPGQAFSYEQYF
>16|NA|TRBV29-1|TRBJ2-1|TRBD1
TGCAGCGTTGAAGATCTGGACAGGGGGCTACACAATGAGCAGTTCTTC
CSVEDLDRGLHNEQFF
>15|NA|TRBV19|TRBJ2-1|TRBD2
TGTGCCAGTAGTAAGAGCGGGAGGGCCCAGGCTGAGCAGTTCTTC
CASSKSGRAQAEQFF
>14|NA|TRBV6-5|TRBJ1-2|NA
TGTGCCAGCAGTTACAAGGGAGGGCCTTATGGCTACACCTTC
CASSYKGGPYGYTF
>16|NA|TRBV7-2|TRBJ1-5|TRBD1
TGTGCCAGCAGCCCCCAGGGGGCTCTTAGCAATCAGCCCCAGCATTTT
CASSPQGALSNQPQHF
>19|few|TRBV28|TRBJ2-1|TRBD2
TGTGCCAGCAGTCCACCCCCCCAACTCGGAGCGGGAAGCATACTGGAGCAGTTCTTC
CASSPPPQLGAGSILEQFF
>14|NA|TRBV19|TRBJ2-7|TRBD1
TGTGCCAGTAGTACCGGCGGGACAGGCTACGAGCAGTACTTC
CASSTGGTGYEQYF
>14|NA|TRBV6-6|TRBJ2-5|NA
TGTGCCAGCAGTTACCCAGGGCAGAGGGAGACCCAGTACTTC
CASSYPGQRETQYF
>18|NA|TRBV28|TRBJ1-2|TRBD1
TGTGCCAGCACTGAAATTCAGGGGGACAGATTCTACGGCTTTGGCTACACCTTC
CASTEIQGDRFYGFGYTF
>15|few|TRBV5-4|TRBJ2-5|TRBD1
TGTGCCAGCAGCTTGGACGACAGGGGGCGAGAGACCCAGTACTTC
CASSLDDRGRETQYF
>13|NA|TRBV12-3/TRBV12-4|TRBJ1-4|NA
TGTGCCAGCAGCCAAGACAGGTGGGGAAAACTGTTTTTT
CASSQDRWGKLFF
>16|NA|TRBV7-8|TRBJ2-6|TRBD1
TGTGCCAGCAGACCTAGGACAGGGAGAGGGGCCAACGTCCTGACTTTC
CASRPRTGRGANVLTF
>17|NA|TRBV19|TRBJ2-3|TRBD2
TGTGCCAGTAGTATTCTGCTAGCGGGAGCCGGCCCAGATACGCAGTATTTT
CASSILLAGAGPDTQYF
>15|NA|TRBV6-5|TRBJ2-1|NA
TGTGCCAGCAGCGTTCTGCAGGGTAGCTACAATGAGCAGTTCTTC
CASSVLQGSYNEQFF
>14|NA|TRBV29-1|TRBJ2-7|NA
TGCAGCGCCCAGACCACAGGGTCAAACTACGAGCAGTACTTC
CSAQTTGSNYEQYF
>15|NA|TRBV11-2|TRBJ2-1|NA
TGTGCCAGCAGCTTAGAGGCGAGGCCCTACAATGAGCAGTTCTTC
CASSLEARPYNEQFF
>15|NA|TRBV5-1|TRBJ1-1|TRBD1
TGCGCCAGCAGCTCCCGGGACAGACTAAACACTGAAGCTTTCTTT
CASSSRDRLNTEAFF
>14|NA|TRBV2|TRBJ2-3|NA
TGTGCCAGCAAGAGGGAGCAGATCACAGATACGCAGTATTTT
CASKREQITDTQYF
>13|NA|TRBV19|TRBJ2-1|NA
TGTGCCAGTAGTATAGCTCGGGACAATGAGCAGTTCTTC
CASSIARDNEQFF
>13|NA|TRBV2|TRBJ2-3|NA
TGTGCCAGCAGTGACGGAGTAAGTGATACGCAGTATTTT
CASSDGVSDTQYF
>15|NA|TRBV4-3|TRBJ1-2|TRBD1
TGCGCCAGCAGCCTAACACAGGGGCTGGACTATGGCTACACCTTC
CASSLTQGLDYGYTF
>16|NA|TRBV19|TRBJ2-1|NA
TGTGCCAGTAGTATACTCCTAGGCCCCCTATACAATGAGCAGTTCTTC
CASSILLGPLYNEQFF
>17|NA|TRBV28|TRBJ2-4|TRBD2
TGTGCCAGCAGTTCCCTCCGCGCGGGGGGGGGTCAAAACATTCAGTACTTC
CASSSLRAGGGQNIQYF
>13|NA|TRBV19|TRBJ1-1|NA
TGTGCCAGTAGTGTAAGACACAACACTGAAGCTTTCTTT
CASSVRHNTEAFF
>13|NA|TRBV29-1|TRBJ2-3|TRBD2
TGCAGCGTCATAGCGGGGCGCACAGATACGCAGTATTTT
CSVIAGRTDTQYF
>13|once|TRBV25-1|TRBJ1-1|NA
TGTGCCACGCAAGGGGCCTTGAACACTGAAGCTTTCTTT
CATQGALNTEAFF
>15|NA|TRBV6-2/TRBV6-3|TRBJ2-2|NA
TGTGCCAGCAGTTGGAGGATACGGGCTTCCGGGGAGCTGTTTTTT
CASSWRIRASGELFF
>13|NA|TRBV14|TRBJ2-1|NA
TGTGCCAGCAGCGGAGAATTAAGGGGAGAGCAGTTCTTC
CASSGELRGEQFF
>13|once|TRBV7-9|TRBJ1-1|NA
TGTGCCAGCAGAGAGTTACAGGTCTCTGAAGCTTTCTTT
CASRELQVSEAFF
>14|NA|TRBV29-1|TRBJ2-7|TRBD1
TGCAGCGTTCGACAGGGGTTCTCTCCAGACGAGCAGTACTTC
CSVRQGFSPDEQYF
>17|NA|TRBV3-1/TRBV3-2|TRBJ1-2|TRBD1
TGTGCCAGCAGCCAAGGCGGGACAGGGGGCTCCGGTCATGGCTACACCTTC
CASSQGGTGGSGHGYTF
>14|NA|TRBV28|TRBJ1-2|NA
TGTGCCAGCACGGTTTATCGACAGCACTATGGCTACACCTTC
CASTVYRQHYGYTF
>15|NA|TRBV5-8|TRBJ1-4|TRBD1
TGTGCCAGCAGCTCTACAGGGGCAACTAATGAAAAACTGTTTTTT
CASSSTGATNEKLFF
>14|NA|TRBV5-1|TRBJ2-7|NA
TGCGCCAGCAGCTTGGACAGGGCGGGCTACGAGCAGTACTTC
CASSLDRAGYEQYF
>19|NA|TRBV19|TRBJ2-1|NA
TGTGCCAGTAGTATCAGTGGGGCCCACCGCCCGGGCGCCTACAATGAGCAGTTCTTC
CASSISGAHRPGAYNEQFF